The next 11 T cell receptor beta chains were all read from a single sample in a study of shared clonotypes between healthy human individuals. Data came from immunoSEQ multiplex PCR; TCRdb stores just in-frame clones and leaves some out. The sample carries about 2 million clones, 90% to 95% recorded once. What was sequenced was naive CD4+ T cells sorted from blood. The sample's subset: CD45RA+ positively selected. Receptors originate from a man in his late teens or twenties in good health.

The chain employs TRBV7-9 and TRBJ2-7; maybe TRBD1 (6 bases). Germline V gene lookup returns CDR1 SEHNR and CDR2 FQNEAQ (reference sequence). Between the trimmed V and J ends, which lost 6 bases and 1 base, there was a span of 10 bases. The length of the CDR3 is 13 residues. The CDR3 region has the DNA TGTGCCAGCAGGTTCCAGGGGTCCTACGAGCAGTACTTC. Translation gives CASRFQGSYEQYF.

V is TRBV5-1 and J is TRBJ2-5; D is unresolved. From germline, CDR1 is SGHRS and CDR2 YFSETQ. The CDR3 sequence is 13 residues long. V lost 7 bases and J 2 bases, leaving 12 bases between the germline ends. The CDR3 loop is CASQPGRQETQYF. The CDR3 nucleotides read TGCGCCAGCCAGCCCGGCAGGCAAGAGACCCAGTACTTC. Full variable domain (missing parts from reference TRBV5-1 and TRBJ2-5): KAGVTQTPRYLIKTRGQQVTLSCSPISGHRSVSWYQQTPGQGLQFLFEYFSETQRNKGNFPGRFSGRQFSNSRSEMNVSTLELGDSALYLCASQPGRQETQYFGPGTRLLVL.

V is TRBV28 and J is TRBJ2-3, with D possibly being TRBD1 (6 bases). Trimming left V 7 bases short and J 4 bases short, with 15 bases between. The CDR3 extends over 14 amino acids. Germline V gene lookup returns CDR1 MDHEN and CDR2 SYDVKM. The CDR3 sequence is CASNVDRIADTQYF. DNA of the CDR3: TGTGCCAGCAACGTCGACAGGATTGCAGATACGCAGTATTTT.

The rearrangement uses TRBV18 and TRBJ2-2, with a possible D match to TRBD1 (6 bases). The CDR3 consists of 16 residues. Trimming shortened V by 1 base and J by 1 base, and 10 bases separated the two germline ends. The germline gives CDR1 KGHSH, CDR2 LQKENI. The CDR3 loop is CASSPLLGQNTGELFF. The CDR3 DNA follows: TGTGCCAGCTCACCACTACTGGGACAGAACACCGGGGAGCTGTTTTTT.

The genes are TRBV9 and TRBJ2-3; either TRBD1 or TRBD2 may fit D (6 bases each). V was shortened by 1 base and J by 0 bases, with 12 bases between the two germline ends. Germline V gives CDR1 SGDLS, CDR2 YYNGEE. The CDR3 is 16 residues long. CDR3 coding DNA: TGTGCCAGCAGCGTAAGGAGGGGGGTTAGCACAGATACGCAGTATTTT. Its translation: CASSVRRGVSTDTQYF.

This sequence joins TRBV30 and TRBJ2-7; D may match TRBD1 or TRBD2 (5 bases each). V lost 5 bases and J lost 6, with 20 bases in between. Looked up from germline, CDR1 is GTSNPN and CDR2 is SVGIG (reference sequence). The CDR3 totals 14 residues. CDR3 residues: CAWLPGTGYREQYF. CDR3 bases: TGTGCCTGGCTCCCGGGGACCGGGTATCGCGAGCAGTACTTC.

V is TRBV29-1 and J is TRBJ2-2; D is tentatively TRBD1 or TRBD2 (6 bases each). The germline CDR1 and CDR2 sequences are SQVTM and ANQGSEA. The CDR3 extends over 14 amino acids. V was clipped by 2 bases and J by 4 bases, with 11 bases between them. The CDR3 nucleotides read TGCAGCGTTGAAATAGGAGGGGGCACCGGGGAGCTGTTTTTT. Encoded protein: CSVEIGGGTGELFF.

A note on this clone: The same CDR3 also results from other DNA sequences found in this sample. The chain couples TRBV6-5 to TRBJ2-7; 10 bases agree with TRBD1. This CDR3 has 15 amino acids. The trim removed 2 bases at V and 2 bases at J, leaving 3 bases unmatched. Germline values: CDR1 MNHEY, CDR2 SVGAGI. The CDR3 DNA follows: TGTGCCAGCAGTTACAGTGACAGGGGGCCCTACGAGCAGTACTTC. It codes for CASSYSDRGPYEQYF.

Written as DNA, the CDR3 is TGTGCCAGCTCACCTACCGGGACAGTATCTGGAAACACCATATATTTT. This gives the protein CASSPTGTVSGNTIYF. The rearrangement uses TRBV18 and TRBJ1-3, with TRBD1 matching over 7 bases. CDR1 and CDR2 from the germline V gene are KGHSH and LQKENI. This CDR3 spans 16 amino acids. Unmatched junction bases numbered 6, after V lost 3 bases and J lost 1 base.

The V call is TRBV7-2, the J call TRBJ2-1; D ambiguous. Per germline, CDR1 SGHTA and CDR2 FQGNSA. V dropped 1 base and J dropped 3 bases, with 10 bases sitting between them. The CDR3 extends over 15 amino acids. CDR3 sequence reads: CASSLERSIYNEQFF. The CDR3 nucleotides are TGTGCCAGCAGCTTAGAACGGTCCATCTACAATGAGCAGTTCTTC. The full variable domain, its missing parts supplied by reference TRBV7-2 and TRBJ2-1, is GAGVSQSPSNKVTEKGKDVELRCDPISGHTALYWYRQSLGQGLEFLIYFQGNSAPDKSGLPSDRFSAERTGGSVSTLTIQRTQQEDSAVYLCASSLERSIYNEQFFGPGTRLTVL.

The chain is built from TRBV18 and TRBJ1-3; 7 bases map to TRBD1. Germline V gives CDR1 KGHSH, CDR2 LQKENI. With 2 bases clipped from V and 5 bases from J, the junction kept 9 bases outside the gene matches. This CDR3 has 16 residues. The DNA for the CDR3 is TGTGCCAGCTCACCAGAAATCGGGACAGTTAGAAACACCATATATTTT. It yields the protein CASSPEIGTVRNTIYF. The whole variable domain, remainder taken from reference TRBV18 and TRBJ1-3, is NAGVMQNPRHLVRRRGQEARLRCSPMKGHSHVYWYRQLPEEGLKFMVYLQKENIIDESGMPKERFSAEFPKEGPSILRIQQVVRGDSAAYFCASSPEIGTVRNTIYFGEGSWLTVV.